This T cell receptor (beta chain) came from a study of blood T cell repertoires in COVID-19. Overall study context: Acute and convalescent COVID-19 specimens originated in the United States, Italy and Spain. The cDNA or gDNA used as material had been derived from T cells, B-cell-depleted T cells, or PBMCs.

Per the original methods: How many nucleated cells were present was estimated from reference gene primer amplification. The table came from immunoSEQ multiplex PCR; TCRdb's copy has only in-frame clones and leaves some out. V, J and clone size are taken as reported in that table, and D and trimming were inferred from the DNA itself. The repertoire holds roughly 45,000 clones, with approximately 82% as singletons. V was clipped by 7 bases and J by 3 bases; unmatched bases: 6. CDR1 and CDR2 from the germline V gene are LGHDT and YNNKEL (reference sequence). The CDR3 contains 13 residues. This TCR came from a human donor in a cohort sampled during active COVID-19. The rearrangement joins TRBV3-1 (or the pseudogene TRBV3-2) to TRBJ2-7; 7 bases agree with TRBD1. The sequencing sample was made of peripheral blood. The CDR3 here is CASKGTDYYEQYF. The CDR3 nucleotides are TGTGCCAGCAAAGGGACAGATTACTACGAGCAGTACTTC.